The 26 T cell receptor beta chains below come from one sample, sequenced in a study of blood T cell repertoires in COVID-19 (dated by TCRdb to 2019 to 2021). The library was obtained by the immunoSEQ multiplex PCR assay. Held by TCRdb, this immuneACCESS table contains in-frame sequences only and omits some clones. Under half of the omission traces to an unresolved V gene where checked; the cause of the rest is unknown. Recorded for this sample are approximately 210,000 clones; 80% to 90% of them occurred a single time. Of the sample, around 2% falls within the top ten clones. What was sequenced was peripheral blood. The receptors come from a man aged 25-45 years who had recovered from COVID-19.

The genes are TRBV19 and TRBJ1-3, with 7 bases that match TRBD1. After removal of 8 bases from V and 2 bases from J, the junction contained 6 bases not matched to a gene. The CDR3 sequence is 14 residues long. The V gene's germline CDR1 is LNHDA and CDR2 SQIVND (reference sequence). CDR3 DNA sequence: TGTGCCAGTTCTGGGCAGGGGGCTGGAAACACCATATATTTT. It yields the protein CASSGQGAGNTIYF.

This chain links TRBV6-5 with TRBJ1-6; TRBD1 aligns across 8 bases. Germline loops: CDR1 MNHEY, CDR2 SVGAGI. The CDR3 has 14 residues. The trim removed 5 bases at V and 7 bases at J, leaving 4 bases unmatched. CDR3 residues: CASSRQGSNSPLHF. Here the CDR3 DNA reads TGTGCCAGCAGTCGACAGGGGTCAAATTCACCCCTCCACTTT.

This chain uses TRBV4-1 with TRBJ1-2; D might be TRBD1 (6 bases). V was trimmed by 1 base and J by 3 bases, leaving 9 bases between them. The length of the CDR3 is 14 residues. Germline V lookup: CDR1 MGHRA, CDR2 YSYEKL. This chain's CDR3 is CASSQVAGDYGYTF. In nucleotides, the CDR3 is TGCGCCAGCAGCCAAGTAGCAGGGGACTATGGCTACACCTTC.

The CDR3 here is CASSPWTGGLNRNTIYF. The CDR3 DNA follows: TGTGCCAGCAGCCCCTGGACAGGGGGCTTAAATCGAAACACCATATATTTT. V usage is TRBV9 and J usage is TRBJ1-3, with 11 bases matching TRBD1. The germline V gene has CDR1 SGDLS and CDR2 YYNGEE. The CDR3 covers 17 residues. V was clipped by 4 bases and J by 5 bases; unmatched bases: 11.

The V gene is TRBV7-2, the J gene TRBJ2-7, with D unresolved. Trimming removed 3 bases from V and 2 bases from J, with 11 bases in between. Germline CDR1 and CDR2: SGHTA and FQGNSA. CDR3 length: 14 residues. The CDR3 loop is CASSFSSGAYEQYF. The CDR3 DNA sequence: TGTGCCAGCAGCTTTTCGTCCGGAGCCTACGAGCAGTACTTC.

This clone has just one count. The gene calls are TRBV27 and TRBJ1-4; unclear D gene. The germline CDR1 and CDR2 sequences are MNHEY and SMNVEV (reference sequence). The V gene lost 1 base and the J gene lost 2 bases, with 11 bases spanning the gap. CDR3 length equals 16 residues. The CDR3 protein is CASSLFQRATNEKLFF. The CDR3 region has the DNA TGTGCCAGCAGTTTATTCCAGAGGGCCACTAATGAAAAACTGTTTTTT.

This rearrangement joins TRBV3-1 (or the pseudogene TRBV3-2) to TRBJ2-1; 13 nucleotides align to TRBD2. Trimming took 5 bases from V and 7 from J; bases not matched to a gene: 2. Germline CDR1 LGHDT, CDR2 YNNKEL (reference sequence). CDR3 size: 14 residues. Here the CDR3 reads CASSTSGGANEQFF. The DNA of the CDR3 is TGTGCCAGCAGCACTAGCGGGGGGGCGAATGAGCAGTTCTTC.

This clone appeared once. The chain combines TRBV3-1 (or the pseudogene TRBV3-2) with TRBJ2-7; possibly TRBD2 for D (7 bases). The CDR3 is 17 residues long. Germline CDR1 is LGHDT and CDR2 is YNNKEL (reference sequence). The ends were cut back, 4 bases at V and 5 bases at J, with 24 bases in the middle. The CDR3 is CASSPEETTGGANEQYF. The CDR3 DNA reads TGTGCCAGCAGCCCAGAGGAGACGACGGGGGGCGCGAACGAGCAGTACTTC.

This clone has a handful of counts. The chain has TRBV19 and TRBJ1-2; unclear D gene. The CDR3 has 13 residues. Germline values: CDR1 LNHDA, CDR2 SQIVND (reference sequence). V was trimmed by 7 bases and J by 3 bases, leaving 12 bases between them. The CDR3 spells CASKSLFDYGYTF. The CDR3 DNA reads as TGTGCCAGTAAGAGTTTGTTCGACTATGGCTACACCTTC.

The chain is built from TRBV2 and TRBJ1-2; a weak D match, TRBD1 (5 bases). The CDR3 is 15 residues long. Trimming shortened V by 4 bases and J by 4 bases, and 16 bases separated the two germline ends. Germline values: CDR1 SNHLY, CDR2 FYNNEI. The CDR3 sequence is CASSGGGSILYGYTF. As DNA, the CDR3 is TGTGCCAGCAGTGGGGGGGGATCGATTCTCTATGGCTACACCTTC.

The chain recombines TRBV9 with TRBJ1-2, with 9 positions matching TRBD1. The CDR3 extends over 16 amino acids. Germline CDR1 reads SGDLS; CDR2 reads YYNGEE. Germline trimming cut 0 bases from V and 6 bases from J; bases unmatched to any gene: 9. CDR3 bases: TGTGCCAGCAGCGTAGTCACAGGGACAGGGACGGATGGCTACACCTTC. Its translation: CASSVVTGTGTDGYTF.

The V call is TRBV5-1, the J call TRBJ2-3, with a weak D call TRBD1 (5 bases). Trimming pared 2 bases from V and 3 bases from J, leaving 16 bases between. The CDR3 extends over 16 amino acids. CDR1 is SGHRS and CDR2 is YFSETQ in the germline V gene. CDR3 in amino acids: CASSLAMQGRTDTQYF. Written as DNA, the CDR3 is TGCGCCAGCAGCTTAGCGATGCAGGGTCGGACAGATACGCAGTATTTT.

This clone has a single count. The chain has TRBV7-9 and TRBJ1-5; tentatively, D is TRBD1 (6 bases). CDR1 and CDR2 from the germline V gene are SEHNR and FQNEAQ (reference sequence). V lost 4 bases, J lost 0 bases, and 16 bases lay in between. This CDR3 comprises 17 residues. Written as DNA, the CDR3 is TGTGCCAGCAGCTCGGACAGAGCAACAACTAGCAATCAGCCCCAGCATTTT. Protein product: CASSSDRATTSNQPQHF.

The rearrangement joins TRBV27 to TRBJ2-5; 7 nucleotides agree with TRBD2. Germline V CDR1 and CDR2: MNHEY, SMNVEV (reference sequence). The CDR3 consists of 15 residues. The trim removed 2 bases at V and 5 bases at J, leaving 8 bases unmatched. This CDR3 reads CASSLTRGVGETQYF. CDR3 sequence (DNA): TGTGCCAGCAGTTTAACCCGGGGGGTTGGTGAGACCCAGTACTTC.

V usage is TRBV6-5 and J usage is TRBJ1-2; TRBD1 is a possible D gene (5 bases). This CDR3 comprises 10 residues. Trimming took off 9 bases at V and 8 bases at J, with 10 bases between the two ends. Germline CDR1 is MNHEY and CDR2 is SVGAGI. CDR3 sequence: CARGEVGYTF. CDR3 DNA: TGTGCCAGGGGGGAGGTCGGCTACACCTTC.

The chain's CDR3 is CASSQDLAVISTDTQYF. DNA for the CDR3: TGTGCCAGCAGCCAAGATCTAGCGGTAATTAGCACAGATACGCAGTATTTT. V gene TRBV4-2 combines with J gene TRBJ2-3, with TRBD2 matching 7 bases. The V gene's germline CDR1 is LGHNA and CDR2 YNFKEQ. The CDR3 length is 17 residues. The V segment lost 0 bases and the J segment 0 bases; nucleotides outside the gene matches: 6.

The chain uses TRBV5-1 and TRBJ1-1; tentatively, D is TRBD1 (5 bases). Trimming left V 4 bases short and J 3 bases short, with 16 bases between. Germline CDR1 is SGHRS and CDR2 is YFSETQ. This CDR3 is 15 amino acids long. In nucleotides, the CDR3 is TGCGCCAGCAGCCCCAAGGGCAGGGCGGACACTGAAGCTTTCTTT. Translating it yields CASSPKGRADTEAFF.

This clone has a single count. V and J are TRBV6-5 and TRBJ2-2; D uncertain. The CDR3 loop spans 13 amino acids. CDR1 is MNHEY, CDR2 SVGAGI, per germline. The V end lost 7 bases, the J end lost 9 bases, and 15 bases lay between the germline ends. CDR3 region: CASKPQRSRELFF. In DNA, the CDR3 is TGTGCCAGCAAACCCCAGAGGAGTCGGGAGCTGTTTTTT.

This chain uses TRBV5-6 with TRBJ1-2; 10 bases agree with TRBD1. The CDR3 runs to 14 residues. The germline V gene encodes CDR1 SGHDT and CDR2 YYEEEE. The V segment lost 6 bases and the J segment 3 bases; nucleotides outside the gene matches: 5. The CDR3 here is CASTAGTGDYGYTF. DNA of the CDR3: TGTGCCAGCACCGCCGGGACAGGGGACTATGGCTACACCTTC.

The rearrangement uses TRBV7-6 and TRBJ1-6; no clear D. The CDR3 is made up of 15 amino acids. V was clipped by 5 bases and J by 2 bases, with 10 bases between them. CDR1 and CDR2 from the germline V gene are SGHVS and FNYEAQ. The CDR3: CASSPEQAYNSPLHF. The CDR3 nucleotides read TGTGCCAGCAGCCCAGAGCAGGCCTATAATTCACCCCTCCACTTT.

The CDR3 DNA is TGTGCCTGGAGGAACCTTACTTTAGCTTATGGCTACACCTTC. As protein: CAWRNLTLAYGYTF. The chain recombines TRBV30 with TRBJ1-2, with D uncertain. Germline lookup yields CDR1 GTSNPN and CDR2 SVGIG (reference sequence). This CDR3 comprises 14 residues. V was cut by 3 bases and J by 5 bases, with 16 bases left in between.

This clone appeared a single time. This sequence joins TRBV11-2 and TRBJ2-1, with D maybe TRBD1 (5 bases). The CDR3 is made up of 13 amino acids. Deletions cut 1 base from V and 15 bases from J, with 16 bases between. CDR1 and CDR2 from the germline V gene are SGHAT and FQNNGV. CDR3 nucleotide sequence: TGTGCCAGCAGCTTAGTTTATTGGCAGGGTCGGTTCTTC. Translated, it gives CASSLVYWQGRFF. The full variable domain, rest sourced from reference TRBV11-2 and TRBJ2-1, is EAGVAQSPRYKIIEKRQSVAFWCNPISGHATLYWYQQILGQGPKLLIQFQNNGVVDDSQLPKDRFSAERLKGVDSTLKIQPAKLEDSAVYLCASSLVYWQGRFFGPGTRLTVL.

The chain joins TRBV28 to TRBJ1-1; 7 bases agree with TRBD1. The CDR3 totals 17 residues. Germline values: CDR1 MDHEN, CDR2 SYDVKM. V shed 6 bases, J shed 4 bases, and the junction held 17 bases outside the gene matches. The CDR3, as DNA: TGTGCCAGCAGAACCCTATTTTCACAGGGGTCGGCCACTGAAGCTTTCTTT. Translating gives CASRTLFSQGSATEAFF. Looking up the rest from reference TRBV28 and TRBJ1-1 gives the full variable domain: DVKVTQSSRYLVKRTGEKVFLECVQDMDHENMFWYRQDPGLGLRLIYFSYDVKMKEKGDIPEGYSVSREKKERFSLILESASTNQTSMYLCASRTLFSQGSATEAFFGQGTRLTVV.

The V and J genes are TRBV9 and TRBJ1-1; 7 positions match TRBD1. CDR1 is SGDLS and CDR2 is YYNGEE in the germline V gene. CDR3 length equals 13 residues. V lost 0 bases, J lost 11 bases, and 7 bases stayed unmatched. The CDR3 bases are TGTGCCAGCAGCGTAGGCGACAGGGAGATGGCTTTCTTT. This translates into CASSVGDREMAFF.

This chain connects TRBV7-9 to TRBJ2-7; possibly TRBD2 for D (6 bases). Trimming took 2 bases from V and 6 from J, leaving 14 bases between them. This CDR3 has 14 residues. CDR1 and CDR2 (germline): SEHNR, FQNEAQ (reference sequence). The CDR3 spells CASSLSPLGGEQYF. CDR3 DNA: TGTGCCAGCAGCTTATCCCCTTTGGGGGGCGAGCAGTACTTC.

The chain uses TRBV12-3 or TRBV12-4 and TRBJ2-7; D uncertain. Trimming removed 5 bases from V and 4 bases from J, with 9 bases in between. The CDR3 totals 12 residues. The CDR3 bases are TGTGCCAGCAGTCCCAACCGGTACGAGCAGTACTTC. Translation gives CASSPNRYEQYF.